These 20 T cell receptor beta chains share one sample of origin, sequenced in a study of identical twins. TCRdb reprocessed the 5' RACE reads via MiXCR and lists one record per CDR3 protein. The table records approximately 250,000 distinct CDR3 sequences, 6.5% to 8% of them present only once. This same sample was also part of a study on T cells expressing NK-cell markers.

Input material: CD8+ T cells sorted from blood. These receptors were taken from a woman younger than 35 in good health.

The V gene is TRBV5-6, the J gene TRBJ2-2, with D perhaps matching TRBD2 (5 bases). Per the germline V gene, CDR1 is SGHDT and CDR2 is YYEEEE. The V end was cut by 9 bases, the J end by 14 bases, with 26 bases between. This CDR3 is built from 14 residues. CDR3 coding DNA: TGTGCCATCGGCAACGGACTCATCTCCTGGGCACTGTTTTTT. Translation gives CAIGNGLISWALFF. Full variable domain (remainder filled in from reference TRBV5-6 and TRBJ2-2): DAGVTQSPTHLIKTRGQQVTLRCSPKSGHDTVSWYQQALGQGPQFIFQYYEEEERQRGNFPDRFSGHQFPNYSSELNVNALLLGDSALYLCAIGNGLISWALFFGEGSRLTVL.

This rearrangement joins TRBV10-3 to TRBJ1-3, with a possible D match to TRBD1 (5 bases). The CDR3 has 15 residues. Germline CDR1 ENHRY, CDR2 SYGVKD. Trimming left V 1 base short and J 8 bases short, with 15 bases between. The CDR3 nucleotides are TGTGCCATCAGTGAGTGGCAGGGTATTAGGGACACCATATATTTT. It codes for CAISEWQGIRDTIYF.

J is TRBJ1-5 and V is TRBV12-3 or TRBV12-4, with TRBD1 matching over 7 bases. The CDR3 spans 14 residues. The J segment lost 4 bases and the V segment lost 6 bases, leaving 6 bases of the junction unmatched. CDR3 region: CASRSTQGNQPQHF. The CDR3 DNA sequence: TGTGCCAGCAGGTCCACACAGGGGAATCAGCCCCAGCATTTT.

Ten or more counts support this clonotype. V is TRBV7-6 and J is TRBJ2-1; TRBD1 is a possible D gene (5 bases). Trimming removed 5 bases at V and 2 bases at J, with 22 bases between. The CDR3 consists of 18 residues. The germline V gene encodes CDR1 SGHVS and CDR2 FNYEAQ. This chain's CDR3 is CASSPPRDVDGTYNEQFF. Written as DNA, the CDR3 is TGTGCCAGCAGCCCTCCCAGGGATGTGGATGGAACCTACAATGAGCAGTTCTTC.

V gene TRBV20-1 combines with J gene TRBJ2-5; 11 bases agree with TRBD2. CDR1 is DFQATT, CDR2 SNEGSKA, per germline (reference sequence). The V and J ends lost 1 base and 5 bases, in that order; junction bases with no gene match: 9. CDR3 length: 16 residues. The CDR3 region has the DNA TGCAGTGCTAGAGGGTTGATAGCGGGAGGGGAGGAGACCCAGTACTTC. It yields the protein CSARGLIAGGEETQYF.

This clonotype was picked up a small number of times. The rearrangement joins TRBV18 to TRBJ2-3; tentative D call: TRBD2 (5 bases). The ends were cut back, 2 bases at V and 10 bases at J, with 13 bases in the middle. Germline CDR1 KGHSH, CDR2 LQKENI. CDR3 length: 13 amino acids. The chain's CDR3 is CASSPEEDDSQYF. The CDR3 DNA follows: TGTGCCAGCTCACCAGAGGAGGACGACTCGCAGTATTTT. The variable domain in full, with the rest retrieved from reference TRBV18 and TRBJ2-3, is NAGVMQNPRHLVRRRGQEARLRCSPMKGHSHVYWYRQLPEEGLKFMVYLQKENIIDESGMPKERFSAEFPKEGPSILRIQQVVRGDSAAYFCASSPEEDDSQYFGPGTRLTVL.

This clonotype was recorded a few times. The J gene is TRBJ1-4, the V gene TRBV6-5, with D hard to call. In germline, CDR1 is MNHEY, CDR2 SVGAGI. CDR3 length equals 14 residues. Trimming left V 2 bases short and J 1 base short, with 5 bases between. DNA of the CDR3: TGTGCCAGCAGTTACCCGGGAACTAATGAAAAACTGTTTTTT. This encodes CASSYPGTNEKLFF.

V usage is TRBV7-9 and J usage is TRBJ1-1; D unresolved. Germline V gene lookup returns CDR1 SEHNR and CDR2 FQNEAQ (reference sequence). Between the trimmed V and J ends, which lost 0 bases and 7 bases, there was a span of 9 bases. The CDR3 is 13 amino acids. The CDR3 nucleotides are TGTGCCAGCAGCTTAGCGTATCAGGATGAAGCTTTCTTT. Amino acids: CASSLAYQDEAFF.

This clonotype was detected ten times or more. The chain employs TRBV7-9 and TRBJ1-1, with TRBD1 matching 8 bases. The CDR3 has 15 amino acids. Looked up from germline, CDR1 is SEHNR and CDR2 is FQNEAQ (reference sequence). The V segment lost 7 bases and the J segment 3 bases; nucleotides outside the gene matches: 10. The CDR3 sequence is CASTEDRAIDTEAFF. The CDR3 DNA follows: TGTGCCAGCACCGAGGACAGGGCGATAGACACTGAAGCTTTCTTT.

In this sample, this clonotype turned up many times. The rearrangement links TRBV15 to TRBJ1-3; D is ambiguous. V was cut by 5 bases and J by 0 bases, with 11 bases left in between. There are 15 residues in the CDR3. The germline V gene encodes CDR1 LNHNV and CDR2 YYDKDF (reference sequence). The DNA of the CDR3 is TGTGCCACCAGCGCCCGTCGGGCCTCTGGAAACACCATATATTTT. The encoded protein is CATSARRASGNTIYF.

The V gene is TRBV20-1, the J gene TRBJ2-3; 13 bases are a match to TRBD2. This CDR3 spans 15 amino acids. V lost 5 bases and J lost 4; bases outside the gene matches: 6. CDR1 DFQATT and CDR2 SNEGSKA come from the germline V gene (reference sequence). DNA for the CDR3: TGCAGTGCTGACTGGACTAGCGGGAGCCCAGATACGCAGTATTTT. This translates into CSADWTSGSPDTQYF.

This clonotype was counted many times. The chain has TRBV7-9 and TRBJ2-7; D remains unclear. The CDR3 contains 13 residues. V was pared by 5 bases and J by 2 bases, with 10 bases between. Germline lookup yields CDR1 SEHNR and CDR2 FQNEAQ (reference sequence). The CDR3 nucleotides are TGTGCCAGCAGCCAGACTGGCACCTACGAGCAGTACTTC. This codes for CASSQTGTYEQYF.

This clonotype was found a few times. The V call is TRBV19, the J call TRBJ2-7; 9 bases map to TRBD2. The germline gives CDR1 LNHDA, CDR2 SQIVND (reference sequence). The CDR3 has 15 residues. J lost 2 bases, V lost 3 bases, and 5 bases had no gene match. The CDR3 sequence: CASSIAGGKPYEQYF. CDR3 nucleotides: TGTGCCAGTAGTATCGCGGGGGGGAAACCCTACGAGCAGTACTTC.

The chain uses TRBV27 and TRBJ2-1, with TRBD2 matching 7 bases. Germline assignment: CDR1 MNHEY and CDR2 SMNVEV (reference sequence). This CDR3 is 13 amino acids long. V trimming: 3 bases; J trimming: 8 bases; junction bases outside the gene matches: 4. This chain's CDR3 is CASSLSGIHEQFF. CDR3 in DNA: TGTGCCAGCAGTTTGAGCGGGATCCATGAGCAGTTCTTC.

The chain links TRBV20-1 to TRBJ1-3; D ambiguous. This CDR3 comprises 13 residues. Germline V lookup: CDR1 DFQATT, CDR2 SNEGSKA (reference sequence). Between the trimmed V and J ends, which lost 5 bases and 4 bases, there was a span of 12 bases. The DNA for the CDR3 is TGCAGTGCTCTGTCTTACTCGGGAAACACCATATATTTT. Protein product: CSALSYSGNTIYF.

This chain uses TRBV7-9 with TRBJ2-5; no clear D. Germline V gene lookup returns CDR1 SEHNR and CDR2 FQNEAQ (reference sequence). The CDR3 covers 13 residues. Trimming removed 8 bases at V and 4 bases at J, with 14 bases between. CDR3 bases: TGTGCCAGCCGCGAGGCCAGTCGAGAGACCCAGTACTTC. It encodes CASREASRETQYF.

The chain employs TRBV6-2 or TRBV6-3 and TRBJ2-1; D remains unclear. The CDR3 totals 11 residues. Germline V lookup: CDR1 MNHEY, CDR2 SVGEGT. Trimming removed 6 bases from V and 6 bases from J, with 6 bases in between. The DNA of the CDR3 is TGTGCCAGCAGGCTGGCCAATGAGCAGTTCTTC. Translating gives CASRLANEQFF.

The chain joins TRBV27 to TRBJ2-1; 13 nucleotides agree with TRBD2. V lost 6 bases to trimming and J lost 15 bases; unmatched junction nucleotides: 11. CDR3 length equals 14 residues. Germline-derived CDR1 and CDR2 are MNHEY and SMNVEV (reference sequence). CDR3 sequence reads: CASSPGLAGERRFF. CDR3 in DNA: TGTGCCAGCAGCCCCGGACTAGCGGGAGAACGTCGGTTCTTC.

This clonotype came up a few times. The gene calls are TRBV27 and TRBJ1-5; the D gene is possibly TRBD1 (5 bases). CDR3 length: 13 amino acids. V lost 6 bases and J 7 bases, leaving 13 bases between the germline ends. Germline lookup yields CDR1 MNHEY and CDR2 SMNVEV (reference sequence). The CDR3 DNA follows: TGTGCCAGCAGCAGGCAGGGAGGACAGCCCCAGCATTTT. Protein sequence: CASSRQGGQPQHF.

V and J are TRBV15 and TRBJ1-3; 8 positions match TRBD1. The CDR3 has 15 amino acids. The germline V gene has CDR1 LNHNV and CDR2 YYDKDF (reference sequence). Losses at the gene ends were 3 bases for V and 0 bases for J; bases not matched to a gene: 1. CDR3 nucleotides: TGTGCCACCAGCAGCGACAGGGGCTCTGGAAACACCATATATTTT. Its translation: CATSSDRGSGNTIYF.